A single sample gave rise to the 28 T cell receptor beta chains below, sequenced in a study of CD8+ T cells in alopecia areata. Markers including CD4, CD8alpha, NKG2D and NKG2ACE guided sorting of pooled cutaneous lymph node cells. RNA was isolated and reverse transcribed to cDNA, the sequencing template. This table comes from immunoSEQ multiplex PCR, and its TCRdb copy is limited to in-frame clones, with some not included. This sample comprises about 300,000 clones, none seen once only. Sample: CD4+ T cells sorted from a lymph node. The receptors here all came from a C3H/HeJ mouse with alopecia areata. For this strain, the MHC haplotype corresponds to H2-k.

This clone was seen a handful of times. Mouse gene names and germline throughout. The read ends 4 residues early relative to the CDR3; the germline J gene fills the gap. The rearrangement uses TRBV13-3 and TRBJ2-1, with D maybe TRBD2 (6 bases). This CDR3 contains 14 residues. Trimming took 4 bases from V and 3 from J, leaving 11 bases between them. From germline, CDR1 is NNHDY and CDR2 SYVADS. The CDR3 bases that were read are TGTGCCAGCAGTTTCCCTGGGGTCTATGCT. This sequence encodes CASSFPGVYA. Given in full, the CDR3 is CASSFPGVYAEQFF.

As to this clone: Germline and genes here are mouse. Sequencing ends 4 residues short of the CDR3 end; the germline J gene provides the rest. This chain uses TRBV31 with TRBJ2-2; possibly TRBD2 for D (7 bases). The CDR3 sequence is 15 residues long. Germline V gene sequence: CDR1 GKSSPN, CDR2 SITVG. Between the trimmed V and J ends, which lost 0 bases and 3 bases, there was a span of 11 bases. The CDR3 protein is CAWSLGGGHTGQLYF. CDR3 DNA (partial): TGTGCCTGGAGTCTAGGAGGGGGGCACACCGGG. The full variable domain, with the rest looked up from reference TRBV31 and TRBJ2-2, is AQTIHQWPVAEIKAVGSPLSLGCTIKGKSSPNLYWYWQATGGTLQQLFYSITVGQVESVVQLNLSASRPKDDQFILSTEKLLLSHSGFYLCAWSLGGGHTGQLYFGEGSKLTVL.

This clone appeared a few times. The genes are named according to mouse. The observed sequence ends 3 residues before the CDR3 terminus, with the missing tail filled in from the germline J gene. This chain joins TRBV13-1 and TRBJ1-6; a possible D gene is TRBD1 (5 bases). TRBJ1-6 is filed as an ORF, its function uncertain. This CDR3 spans 14 amino acids. V lost 4 bases, J lost 7 bases, and 12 bases lay in between. Germline assignment: CDR1 NSHNY and CDR2 SYGAGN. The chain's CDR3 is CASSPAGRNSPLYF. The part of the CDR3 DNA that was read is TGTGCCAGCAGTCCTGCAGGGCGGAATTCGCCC.

About this clone: Mouse gene names apply. The CDR3 is cut off 4 residues early in the read; its end comes from the germline J gene. The chain employs TRBV13-2 and TRBJ1-2; possible D gene TRBD1, 6 bases. Germline values: CDR1 NNHNN, CDR2 SYGAGS (reference sequence). Trimming left V 5 bases short and J 2 bases short, with 13 bases between. The CDR3 contains 14 residues. Here the CDR3 reads CASGRGGRNSDYTF. The CDR3 bases that were read are TGTGCCAGCGGGAGAGGGGGACGGAACTCC.

This clone was counted a few times. All gene names here are mouse names. The read comes to an end 4 residues before the CDR3 does, leaving the germline J gene to fill in the end. This chain links TRBV5 with TRBJ2-7; D gene unclear. The germline CDR1 and CDR2 sequences are LGHNA and YNLKQL (reference sequence). The CDR3 totals 13 residues. Here the CDR3 reads CASSQIQRYEQYF. The part of the CDR3 DNA that was read is TGTGCCAGCAGCCAAATACAGCGGTAT.

As concerns this clone: Gene names refer to mouse genes. The read terminates 4 residues before the CDR3 end, so the remaining end is supplied by the germline J gene. The V call is TRBV5, the J call TRBJ2-1; D may be TRBD2 (5 bases). The CDR3 is made up of 15 amino acids. CDR1 and CDR2 from the germline V gene are LGHNA and YNLKQL (reference sequence). Trimming cost V 0 bases and J 0 bases, with 6 bases left between them. The covered CDR3 bases are TGTGCCAGCAGCCAAGACTGGGTTAACTATGCT. Protein product: CASSQDWVNYA. The CDR3 reads in full as CASSQDWVNYAEQFF.

This clone was detected a few times. The genes and germline here are from mouse. The sequence runs out 4 residues before the end of the CDR3; the remainder is reconstructed from the germline J gene. Other DNA sequences in this sample translate to the same CDR3. V is TRBV14 and J is TRBJ2-7, with 9 bases fitting TRBD1. CDR3 length: 13 amino acids. Germline-derived CDR1 and CDR2 are SGHDT and FRDEAV. This chain's CDR3 is CASSSTGGYEQYF. CDR3 bases read: TGTGCCAGCAGTTCGACAGGGGGGTAT.

With regard to this clone: Gene names follow the mouse nomenclature. The observed sequence ends 4 residues before the CDR3 terminus, with the missing tail filled in from the germline J gene. The same CDR3 arises from other DNA sequences in this sample as well. The genes are TRBV13-1 and TRBJ2-7; 9 bases map to TRBD1. Per germline, CDR1 NSHNY and CDR2 SYGAGN. This CDR3 has 12 residues. CDR3 DNA (partial): TGTGCCAGCTCGGGACAGGGATAT. Amino acid sequence: CASSGQGY. The entire CDR3 sequence reads CASSGQGYEQYF.

This clone was counted a few times. These gene names are mouse names. The read halts 4 residues ahead of the CDR3 end, with the missing end drawn from the germline J gene. Other DNA sequences within the sample encode an identical CDR3. This sequence joins TRBV13-3 and TRBJ2-2; TRBD2 matches 9 bases. The CDR3 extends over 15 amino acids. Looked up from germline, CDR1 is NNHDY and CDR2 is SYVADS. The V segment lost 5 bases and the J segment 0 bases; nucleotides outside the gene matches: 2. Partial CDR3 DNA: TGTGCCAGCAGAGACTGGGGGTCAAACACCGGG. Translated, it gives CASRDWGSNTG. The full CDR3 sequence reads CASRDWGSNTGQLYF.

This clone was counted only a few times. Each gene name is a mouse one. The read terminates 3 residues ahead of where the CDR3 ends, so the germline J gene completes it. This chain uses TRBV1 with TRBJ1-6; 8 positions agree with TRBD1. TRBJ1-6 carries the ORF label, with uncertain function. The CDR3 consists of 16 residues. Germline V gene sequence: CDR1 NSQYPW, CDR2 LRSPGD (reference sequence). V lost 4 bases to trimming and J lost 0 bases; unmatched junction nucleotides: 2. The CDR3 DNA, read in part, is TGCACCTGCAGTGTCCAGGGGGCTTCCTATAATTCGCCC. It codes for CTCSVQGASYNSP. The CDR3 as a whole reads CTCSVQGASYNSPLYF.

Details on this clone: Gene names are the mouse ones. Coverage ceases 4 residues before the CDR3 finishes, and the germline J gene fills in the end. The same CDR3 can be traced to other DNA sequences in this sample. The chain links TRBV13-1 to TRBJ1-2, with D perhaps TRBD1 (6 bases). CDR1 and CDR2 (germline): NSHNY, SYGAGN. Trimming shortened V by 5 bases and J by 2 bases, and 7 bases separated the two germline ends. The CDR3 contains 12 residues. This chain's CDR3 is CASRQGNSDYTF. The sequenced part of the CDR3 DNA is TGTGCCAGCAGGCAGGGGAACTCC.

With respect to this clone: The gene names given are mouse names. CDR3 DNA, as far as it was read: TGTGCCAGCAGTGAGAAGACAGGGGGTTATAATTCGCCC. Its translation: CASSEKTGGYNSP. Given in full, the CDR3 is CASSEKTGGYNSPLYF. The chain couples TRBV13-1 to TRBJ1-6, with 9 nucleotides matching TRBD1. The read is 3 residues too short to cover the CDR3 end, so that end is filled in from the germline J gene. TRBJ1-6 is given ORF status, its function remaining uncertain. CDR1 is NSHNY, CDR2 SYGAGN, per germline. This CDR3 is 16 amino acids long. Germline trimming cut 2 bases from V and 4 bases from J; bases unmatched to any gene: 4.

This clone has only a few counts. The gene names given are mouse names. The read comes to an end 3 residues before the CDR3 does, leaving the germline J gene to fill in the end. This rearrangement joins TRBV13-3 to TRBJ1-6, with 10 bases lining up with TRBD1. TRBJ1-6 is an open reading frame whose function is uncertain. The CDR3 extends over 16 amino acids. The V gene end was trimmed by 0 bases and the J gene end by 6 bases; junction bases not matched to a gene: 3. CDR1 and CDR2 from the germline V gene are NNHDY and SYVADS. CDR3 protein: CASSDAWDRGNSPLYF. The CDR3 DNA, read in part, is TGTGCCAGCAGTGATGCTTGGGACAGGGGTAATTCGCCC.

This clone was counted only a few times. Gene names follow the mouse nomenclature. The read comes to an end 4 residues before the CDR3 does, leaving the germline J gene to fill in the end. Other nucleotide sequences from this sample produce the same CDR3. This chain uses TRBV1 with TRBJ2-7, with 9 bases that match TRBD1. Germline V gene sequence: CDR1 NSQYPW, CDR2 LRSPGD (reference sequence). The CDR3 length is 15 residues. The CDR3 spells CTCSAERTGVYEQYF. CDR3 DNA (partial): TGCACCTGCAGTGCAGAGAGGACAGGGGTTTAT. The full variable domain, with the rest looked up from reference TRBV1 and TRBJ2-7, is VTLLEQNPRWRLVPRGQAVNLRCILKNSQYPWMSWYQQDLQKQLQWLFTLRSPGDKEVKSLPGADYLATRVTDTELRLQVANMSQGRTLYCTCSAERTGVYEQYFGPGTRLTVL.

Note on this clone: Mouse gene names and germline throughout. The missing CDR3 end, 3 residues past where the read stops, is filled in from the germline J gene. This chain uses TRBV13-3 with TRBJ1-6, with 12 bases that match TRBD1. TRBJ1-6 is placed among ORFs of uncertain function. The CDR3 length is 14 residues. Germline V gene sequence: CDR1 NNHDY, CDR2 SYVADS. The V segment lost 4 bases and the J segment 10 bases; nucleotides outside the gene matches: 3. CDR3 protein: CASSRDRGPSPLYF. The part of the CDR3 DNA that was read is TGTGCCAGCAGTCGGGACAGGGGGCCCTCGCCC.

The table lists this clone with a few counts. The gene symbols are mouse symbols. Read data end 4 residues before the CDR3 end; the end is taken from the germline J gene. The gene calls are TRBV19 and TRBJ2-1; 8 nucleotides agree with TRBD2. Germline V gene lookup returns CDR1 FNHDT and CDR2 SITEND (reference sequence). After removal of 4 bases from V and 3 bases from J, the junction contained 9 bases not matched to a gene. CDR3 size: 16 residues. The DNA read from the CDR3 is TGTGCCAGCAGTCCCTCTCGACTGGGGAGCTATGCT. It codes for CASSPSRLGSYA. The whole CDR3 protein reads CASSPSRLGSYAEQFF.

In this sample, this clone turned up a few times. Germline and genes: mouse. Read data end 4 residues before the CDR3 end; the end is taken from the germline J gene. V gene TRBV13-1 combines with J gene TRBJ2-7, with D perhaps TRBD2 (5 bases). Looked up from germline, CDR1 is NSHNY and CDR2 is SYGAGN. This CDR3 is built from 14 residues. Trimming cost V 0 bases and J 2 bases, with 9 bases left between them. The chain's CDR3 is CASSDVPGPYEQYF. The sequenced CDR3 bases are TGTGCCAGCAGTGATGTTCCTGGGCCCTAT.

As to this clone: Any gene name here is a mouse gene name. The sequenced part of the CDR3 DNA is TGTGCCAGCGGTGAGCCGGGACTGGTTGCAGAA. Translation: CASGEPGLVAE. The whole CDR3 sequence is CASGEPGLVAETLYF. The chain links TRBV13-2 to TRBJ2-3, with 8 bases that match TRBD2. Read sequence stops 4 residues before the CDR3 end, and the germline J gene provides the missing end. Germline CDR1 NNHNN, CDR2 SYGAGS (reference sequence). The trim removed 2 bases at V and 2 bases at J, leaving 4 bases unmatched. This CDR3 is 15 amino acids long.

Regarding this clone: Gene names refer to mouse genes. The read finishes 4 residues shy of the CDR3 end, and the germline J gene is used to complete it. The J gene is TRBJ2-1, the V gene TRBV2; no clear D gene. Trimming removed 2 bases from V and 1 base from J, with 6 bases in between. CDR1 is LGHNA, CDR2 YSYQKL, per germline. This CDR3 has 14 residues. This CDR3 reads CASSQLVNYAEQFF. The CDR3 DNA, read in part, is TGTGCCAGCAGCCAACTGGTCAACTATGCT.

To note about this clone: Genes and germline are mouse. The read ends 4 residues early relative to the CDR3; the germline J gene fills the gap. The same CDR3 is also encoded by other DNA sequences in this sample. The genes are TRBV1 and TRBJ1-1; unclear D gene. Germline CDR1 is NSQYPW and CDR2 is LRSPGD (reference sequence). There are 15 residues in the CDR3. Trimming removed 0 bases from V and 0 bases from J, with 8 bases in between. The covered CDR3 bases are TGCACCTGCAGTGCAGATCGCACAGCAAACACA. It encodes CTCSADRTANT. The complete CDR3 reads CTCSADRTANTEVFF.

This clone was recorded a few times. Genes here carry mouse names. The read terminates 4 residues ahead of where the CDR3 ends, so the germline J gene completes it. Other DNA sequences in the sample encode the same CDR3. The rearrangement joins TRBV19 to TRBJ2-1; possible D gene TRBD1, 5 bases. Trimming shortened V by 5 bases and J by 2 bases, and 8 bases separated the two germline ends. This CDR3 comprises 13 residues. CDR1 and CDR2 (germline): FNHDT, SITEND (reference sequence). This CDR3 reads CASSRQYYAEQFF. Partial CDR3 DNA: TGTGCCAGCAGCAGACAGTACTATGCT. Complete variable domain (other parts from reference TRBV19 and TRBJ2-1): GGIITQTPKFLIGQEGQKLTLKCQQNFNHDTMYWYRQDSGKGLRLIYYSITENDLQKGDLSEGYDASREKKSSFSLTVTSAQKNEMAVFLCASSRQYYAEQFFGPGTRLTVL.

In its sample, this clone was seen a few times. Genes and germline are mouse. The CDR3 end is not reached by the read, which stops 4 residues before it; the germline J gene fills it in. This rearrangement joins TRBV17 to TRBJ2-4; possibly TRBD1 for D (7 bases). V was cut by 5 bases and J by 0 bases, with 9 bases left in between. The CDR3 loop spans 14 amino acids. Per the germline V gene, CDR1 is MNHDT and CDR2 is YYDKIL. CDR3 sequence: CASSPGGSQNTLYF. The DNA read from the CDR3 is TGTGCTAGCAGTCCAGGGGGGAGTCAAAAC.

This clone was seen only a few times. Each gene name is a mouse one. Other DNA sequences from this sample encode an identical CDR3 as well. CDR3 bases read: TGTGCCAGCGGTGATGCAGGGGGCAACTCC. Amino acids: CASGDAGGNS. The full-length CDR3 reads as CASGDAGGNSDYTF. This rearrangement joins TRBV13-2 to TRBJ1-2; the match to TRBD1 covers 8 bases. The read finishes 4 residues shy of the CDR3 end, and the germline J gene is used to complete it. The germline CDR1 and CDR2 sequences are NNHNN and SYGAGS (reference sequence). CDR3 length: 14 amino acids. Trimming at V came to 0 bases and at J to 2 bases, leaving 0 bases not matched to a gene.

Worth noting for this clone: The gene symbols are mouse symbols. The read terminates 4 residues ahead of where the CDR3 ends, so the germline J gene completes it. The sample has other DNA sequences that encode this CDR3 too. V usage is TRBV13-3 and J usage is TRBJ2-5; 10 positions agree with TRBD2. Germline V gives CDR1 NNHDY, CDR2 SYVADS. The CDR3 runs 14 residues. The chain's CDR3 is CASSPDWGEDTQYF. CDR3 DNA, as far as it was read: TGTGCCAGCAGTCCTGACTGGGGGGAAGAC.

Concerning this clone: The gene names given are mouse names. The read halts 4 residues ahead of the CDR3 end, with the missing end drawn from the germline J gene. The rearrangement links TRBV1 to TRBJ2-7, with no clear D. Germline loops: CDR1 NSQYPW, CDR2 LRSPGD (reference sequence). Trimming took off 1 base at V and 1 base at J, with 5 bases between the two ends. CDR3 length: 13 residues. CDR3 DNA (partial): TGCACCTGCAGTGCAGCCACATCCTAT. This codes for CTCSAATSY. The CDR3, in full, reads CTCSAATSYEQYF.

Remarks on this clone: The listed genes are named as in mouse. The read ends 3 residues before the CDR3 terminus; that terminus is restored from the germline J gene. The gene calls are TRBV19 and TRBJ1-6; 9 nucleotides match TRBD1. TRBJ1-6 is flagged as an ORF with uncertain function. Losses at the gene ends were 2 bases for V and 9 bases for J; bases not matched to a gene: 6. The CDR3 runs to 15 residues. Looked up from germline, CDR1 is FNHDT and CDR2 is SITEND (reference sequence). Partial CDR3 DNA: TGTGCCAGCAGTATCCGGGACAGGGTTGGTTCGCCC. This sequence encodes CASSIRDRVGSP. The entire CDR3 is CASSIRDRVGSPLYF.

Details on this clone: Gene names are the mouse ones. The read finishes 4 residues shy of the CDR3 end, and the germline J gene is used to complete it. The genes are TRBV5 and TRBJ1-1, with D possibly being TRBD1 (5 bases). The germline gives CDR1 LGHNA, CDR2 YNLKQL (reference sequence). This CDR3 has 14 residues. CDR3 region: CASSPSLGEREVFF. Partial CDR3 DNA: TGTGCCAGCAGCCCCTCGCTGGGGGAGAGA.

As to this clone: Gene names follow the mouse nomenclature. The read gets to within 4 residues of the CDR3 end, and the germline J gene fills in the rest. The rearrangement uses TRBV13-2 and TRBJ2-5; 7 bases are a match to TRBD1. This CDR3 contains 12 residues. Germline CDR1 reads NNHNN; CDR2 reads SYGAGS (reference sequence). Here the CDR3 reads CASGQGEDTQYF. The sequenced part of the CDR3 DNA is TGTGCCAGCGGCCAGGGGGAAGAC.